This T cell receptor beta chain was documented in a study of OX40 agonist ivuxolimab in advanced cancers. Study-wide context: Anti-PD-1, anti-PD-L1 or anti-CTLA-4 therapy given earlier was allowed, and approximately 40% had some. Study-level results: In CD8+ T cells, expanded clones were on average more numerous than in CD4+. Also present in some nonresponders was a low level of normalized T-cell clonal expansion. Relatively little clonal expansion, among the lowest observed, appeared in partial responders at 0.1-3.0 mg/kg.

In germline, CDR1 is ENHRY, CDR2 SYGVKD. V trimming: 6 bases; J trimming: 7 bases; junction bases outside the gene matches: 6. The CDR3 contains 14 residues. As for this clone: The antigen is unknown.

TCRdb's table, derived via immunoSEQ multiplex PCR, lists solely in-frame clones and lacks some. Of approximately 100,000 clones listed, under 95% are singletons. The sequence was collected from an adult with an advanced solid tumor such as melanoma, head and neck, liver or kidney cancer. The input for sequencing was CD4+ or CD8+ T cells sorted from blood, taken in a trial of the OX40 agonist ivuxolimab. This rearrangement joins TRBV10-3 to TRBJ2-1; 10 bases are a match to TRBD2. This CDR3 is CAIRAGTSDNEQFF. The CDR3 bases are TGTGCCATCAGAGCCGGGACTAGCGATAATGAGCAGTTCTTC.